This T cell receptor beta chain came from a study of response to subunit inactivated influenza vaccine. The CDR3 length is 15 residues. V was trimmed by 2 bases and J by 1 base, leaving 12 bases between them. Germline V lookup: CDR1 SEHNR, CDR2 FQNEAQ (reference sequence). TCRdb independently ran MiXCR on the RT-PCR reads; one entry per CDR3 protein. The sample shows fewer than 600,000 distinct CDR3 sequences, 7.2% of them seen only once. Study-level results: It was suggested by the authors that few new T cells are recruited by each seasonal influenza vaccination.

This clonotype has just a few counts. The antigen remains unidentified. The receptor comes from a man aged 50-75 years who received an inactivated influenza vaccine. Specimen: PBMCs from blood, collected approximately 25 months after vaccination. The chain is built from TRBV7-9 and TRBJ2-7; D may correspond to TRBD1 or TRBD2 (5 bases each). The CDR3, as DNA: TGTGCCAGCAGCTTATCGTGGGGACCGTCCTACGAGCAGTACTTC. This encodes CASSLSWGPSYEQYF.